This entry lists 11 T cell receptor beta chains sequenced from one sample in a study of cytomegalovirus exposure and HLA in healthy donors. Repertoires were generated with immunoSEQ multiplex PCR, while TCRdb's copy carries only in-frame clones and drops some. This sample has around 180,000 clones, with 75% to 90% found just once. Sequenced: PBMCs. Every receptor here comes from a young man in good health and CMV-seropositive.

This clone showed up just a few times. J is TRBJ2-5 and V is TRBV9; D is perhaps TRBD1 (5 bases). V was pared by 4 bases and J by 5 bases, with 9 bases between. The CDR3 has 12 residues. The germline V gene has CDR1 SGDLS and CDR2 YYNGEE. This CDR3 reads CASSPKGETQYF. DNA of the CDR3: TGTGCCAGCAGCCCGAAGGGGGAGACCCAGTACTTC.

The rearrangement uses TRBV9 and TRBJ1-2; D is perhaps TRBD1 (6 bases). The CDR3 length is 14 residues. The germline CDR1 and CDR2 sequences are SGDLS and YYNGEE. Trimming took off 0 bases at V and 8 bases at J, with 14 bases between the two ends. The CDR3 nucleotides read TGTGCCAGCAGCGTAGGCTTTAGCGACAGGGGCTACACCTTC. It specifies CASSVGFSDRGYTF.

The chain joins TRBV28 to TRBJ1-1, with 7 bases that match TRBD1. The CDR3 has 15 residues. CDR1 and CDR2 (germline): MDHEN, SYDVKM. Trimming at V came to 5 bases and at J to 0 bases, leaving 6 bases not matched to a gene. CDR3: CASSPHRGLNTEAFF. CDR3 in DNA: TGTGCCAGCAGTCCCCACAGGGGATTGAACACTGAAGCTTTCTTT.

The V and J genes are TRBV10-3 and TRBJ2-1; no reliable D call. Germline CDR1 and CDR2: ENHRY and SYGVKD. V lost 4 bases to trimming and J lost 9 bases, with 10 bases between them. The CDR3 spans 12 residues. The CDR3 region is CAISAVAGEQFF. DNA of the CDR3: TGTGCCATCAGTGCTGTAGCCGGTGAGCAGTTCTTC.

This clone was observed once. The gene calls are TRBV6-1 and TRBJ2-5; maybe TRBD2 (5 bases). Trimming shortened V by 6 bases and J by 4 bases, and 12 bases separated the two germline ends. Germline-derived CDR1 and CDR2 are MNHNS and SASEGT. The CDR3 spans 13 residues. CDR3 sequence: CASRGIGGETQYF. Here the CDR3 DNA reads TGTGCCAGCAGAGGAATAGGAGGAGAGACCCAGTACTTC.

This clone was counted once. V gene TRBV28 combines with J gene TRBJ2-1; D is unresolved. The CDR3 runs 14 residues. The germline gives CDR1 MDHEN, CDR2 SYDVKM. The ends were cut back, 2 bases at V and 10 bases at J, with 15 bases in the middle. The CDR3 region is CASSLPPIGSEQFF. As DNA, the CDR3 is TGTGCCAGCAGTTTACCTCCTATCGGTTCCGAGCAGTTCTTC.

Points on this clone: This may come from a read error, since a much larger clone is one base off. The chain recombines TRBV12-5 with TRBJ1-2; a possible D gene is TRBD1 (6 bases). CDR1 is LGHNT, CDR2 FRNRAP, per germline. The CDR3 has 14 amino acids. CDR3 in amino acids: CASGPPDRPYGYIF. The CDR3 region has the DNA TGTGCTAGTGGTCCCCCCGACAGGCCCTATGGCTACATCTTC.

The rearrangement joins TRBV7-3 to TRBJ2-2; tentative D call: TRBD2 (5 bases). V was clipped by 2 bases and J by 6 bases, with 10 bases between them. The CDR3 has 14 residues. Germline CDR1 SGHTA, CDR2 FQGTGA. CDR3 region: CASSLYPSSGELFF. Here the CDR3 DNA reads TGTGCCAGCAGCTTATACCCTAGCTCCGGGGAGCTGTTTTTT.

The genes are TRBV7-9 and TRBJ2-1; D is ambiguous. Germline V CDR1 and CDR2: SEHNR, FQNEAQ (reference sequence). The CDR3 runs to 17 residues. Trimming left V 5 bases short and J 3 bases short, with 20 bases between. In DNA form, the CDR3 reads TGTGCCAGCAGCCTCCCTTTTCGGGTCTCCATCTACAATGAGCAGTTCTTC. This codes for CASSLPFRVSIYNEQFF.

In this sample, this clone turned up once. The genes are TRBV4-3 and TRBJ1-5; D possibly corresponds to TRBD1 (5 bases). V was shortened by 0 bases and J by 2 bases, with 14 bases between the two germline ends. The CDR3 consists of 17 residues. CDR1 and CDR2 (germline): LGHNA, YSLEER. Here the CDR3 reads CASSQEGQGRGNQPQHF. Here the CDR3 DNA reads TGCGCCAGCAGCCAAGAAGGGCAGGGCAGGGGCAATCAGCCCCAGCATTTT.

The V gene is TRBV9, the J gene TRBJ2-7; possible D gene TRBD2, 7 bases. V gave up 3 bases and J gave up 1 base, with 11 bases separating them. Per the germline V gene, CDR1 is SGDLS and CDR2 is YYNGEE. The CDR3 is 14 amino acids. The CDR3 reads CASSEGGESYEQYF. The CDR3 nucleotides read TGTGCCAGCAGCGAAGGGGGGGAATCCTACGAGCAGTACTTC.